In its sample, the clone carrying this T cell receptor beta chain was seen many times. Its antigen is unidentified. TCRdb itself ran the RT-PCR reads through MiXCR, one entry per CDR3 protein. Altogether around 470,000 distinct CDR3 sequences are present, under 8.5% being singletons, with the ten largest covering about an eighth. This entry belongs to a study of response to subunit inactivated influenza vaccine. Broader study findings: Each seasonal flu vaccination may recruit only limited new T cells, authors suggested.

Trimming took off 5 bases at V and 5 bases at J, with 18 bases between the two ends. Germline values: CDR1 MNHEY, CDR2 SMNVEV (reference sequence). This CDR3 contains 15 residues. The sequence was obtained from a man aged 50-75 years who received an inactivated influenza vaccine. This chain joins TRBV27 and TRBJ1-2, with D possibly matching TRBD1 (6 bases). The input for sequencing was PBMCs from blood, taken roughly 24 months after vaccination. CDR3 sequence reads: CASSPGDRPRYGYTF. The CDR3 nucleotides read TGTGCCAGCAGTCCCGGTGACAGGCCGAGGTATGGCTACACCTTC.